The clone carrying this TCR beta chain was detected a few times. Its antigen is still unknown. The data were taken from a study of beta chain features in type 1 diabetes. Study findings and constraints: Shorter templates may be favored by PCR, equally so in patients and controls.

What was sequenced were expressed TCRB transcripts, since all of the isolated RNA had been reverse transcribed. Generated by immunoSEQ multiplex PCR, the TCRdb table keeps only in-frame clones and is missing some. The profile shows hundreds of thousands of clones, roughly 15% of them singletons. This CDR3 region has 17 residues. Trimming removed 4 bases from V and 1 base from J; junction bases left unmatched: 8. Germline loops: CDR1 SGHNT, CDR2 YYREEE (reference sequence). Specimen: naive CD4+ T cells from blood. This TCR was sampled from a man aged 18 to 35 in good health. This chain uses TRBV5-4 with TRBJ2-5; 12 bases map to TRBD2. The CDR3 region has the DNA TGTGCCAGCAGCGCGGGCGGACTAGCGGGGACCCAAGAGACCCAGTACTTC. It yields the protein CASSAGGLAGTQETQYF.